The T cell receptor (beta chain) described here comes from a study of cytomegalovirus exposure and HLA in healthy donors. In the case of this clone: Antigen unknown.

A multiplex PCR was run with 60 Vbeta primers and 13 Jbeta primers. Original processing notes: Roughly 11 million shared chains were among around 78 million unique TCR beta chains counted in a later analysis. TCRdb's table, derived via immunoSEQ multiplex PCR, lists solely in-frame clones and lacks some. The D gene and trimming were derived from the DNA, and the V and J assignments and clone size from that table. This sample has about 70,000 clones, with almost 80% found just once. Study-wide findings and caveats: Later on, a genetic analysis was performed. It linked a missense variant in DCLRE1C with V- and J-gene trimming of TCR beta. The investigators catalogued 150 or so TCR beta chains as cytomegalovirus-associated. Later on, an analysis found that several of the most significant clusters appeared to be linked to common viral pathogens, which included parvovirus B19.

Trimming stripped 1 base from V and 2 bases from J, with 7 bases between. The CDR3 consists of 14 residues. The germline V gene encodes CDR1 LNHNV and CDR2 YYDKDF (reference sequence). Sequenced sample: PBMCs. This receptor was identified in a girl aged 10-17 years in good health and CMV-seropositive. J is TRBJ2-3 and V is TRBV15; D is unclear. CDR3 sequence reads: CATSRVGYTDTQYF. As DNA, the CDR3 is TGTGCCACCAGCAGAGTCGGGTACACAGATACGCAGTATTTT.